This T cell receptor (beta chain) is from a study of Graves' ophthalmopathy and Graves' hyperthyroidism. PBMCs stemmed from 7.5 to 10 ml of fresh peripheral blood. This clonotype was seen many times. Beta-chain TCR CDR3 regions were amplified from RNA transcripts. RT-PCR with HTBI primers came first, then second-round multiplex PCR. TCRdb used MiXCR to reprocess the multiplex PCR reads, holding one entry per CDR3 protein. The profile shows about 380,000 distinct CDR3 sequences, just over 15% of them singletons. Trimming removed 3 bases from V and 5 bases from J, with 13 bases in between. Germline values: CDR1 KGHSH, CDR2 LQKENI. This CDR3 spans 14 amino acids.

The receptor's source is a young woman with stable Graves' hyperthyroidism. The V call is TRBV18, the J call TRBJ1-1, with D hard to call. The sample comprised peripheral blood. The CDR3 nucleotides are TGTGCCAGCTCACCCGAACCGGGCGGGACTGAAGCTTTCTTT. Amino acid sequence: CASSPEPGGTEAFF.